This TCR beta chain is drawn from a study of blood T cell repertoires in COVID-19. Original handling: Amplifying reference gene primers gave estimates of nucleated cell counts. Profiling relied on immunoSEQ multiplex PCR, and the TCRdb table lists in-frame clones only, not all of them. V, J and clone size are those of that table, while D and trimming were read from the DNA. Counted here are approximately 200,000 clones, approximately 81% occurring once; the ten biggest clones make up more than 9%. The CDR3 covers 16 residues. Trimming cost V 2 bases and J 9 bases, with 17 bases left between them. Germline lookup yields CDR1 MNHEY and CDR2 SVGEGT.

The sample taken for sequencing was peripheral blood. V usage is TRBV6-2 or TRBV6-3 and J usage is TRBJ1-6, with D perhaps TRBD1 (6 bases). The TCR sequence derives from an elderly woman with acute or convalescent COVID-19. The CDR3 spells CASSYGGRGAASPLHF. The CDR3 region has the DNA TGTGCCAGCAGTTACGGGGGCAGGGGAGCCGCTTCACCCCTCCACTTT.